One and the same sample provided the 30 T cell receptor beta chains below, sequenced in a study of T cells in Graves' hyperthyroidism and ophthalmopathy. RNA transcripts provided the source from which TCR beta CDR3 regions were amplified. Researchers ran a first-round RT-PCR on the TCR CDR3 using the HTBI primer set. In TCRdb, the multiplex PCR reads were re-called with MiXCR into one record per CDR3 protein. The repertoire holds fewer than 300,000 distinct CDR3 sequences, with 20% to 25% as singletons. Sequencing was carried out using blood. These receptors all come from a man between 40 and 49 years old with Graves' hyperthyroidism that later progressed to Graves' ophthalmopathy.

In its sample, this clonotype was seen many times. The J gene is TRBJ1-5, the V gene TRBV29-1, with D maybe TRBD1 (5 bases). CDR1 SQVTM and CDR2 ANQGSEA come from the germline V gene. The CDR3 has 14 amino acids. Trimming left V 5 bases short and J 1 base short, with 12 bases between. CDR3 sequence (DNA): TGCAGCGTTAGAGTTGGGGGAAGCAATCAGCCCCAGCATTTT. This translates into CSVRVGGSNQPQHF.

The chain recombines TRBV10-3 with TRBJ1-2; D gene unclear. CDR1 is ENHRY, CDR2 SYGVKD, per germline. The CDR3 is 14 residues long. Trimming stripped 2 bases from V and 4 bases from J, with 11 bases between. CDR3 sequence: CAISEVEGAYGYTF. CDR3 sequence (DNA): TGTGCCATCAGTGAGGTAGAGGGAGCCTATGGCTACACCTTC.

This clonotype was counted ten times or more. The chain uses TRBV29-1 and TRBJ2-7, with 12 bases lining up with TRBD2. Germline-derived CDR1 and CDR2 are SQVTM and ANQGSEA. The CDR3 covers 13 residues. Losses at the gene ends were 7 bases for V and 7 bases for J; bases not matched to a gene: 8. CDR3 protein: CSAWTSGMDEQYF. CDR3 nucleotides: TGCAGCGCTTGGACTAGCGGGATGGATGAGCAGTACTTC.

This clonotype was counted many times. The chain uses TRBV9 and TRBJ1-5, with D possibly TRBD1 on 5 matching bases. Germline CDR1 and CDR2: SGDLS and YYNGEE. V was trimmed by 0 bases and J by 9 bases, leaving 10 bases between them. The CDR3 length is 13 residues. CDR3 residues: CASSVGGVGPQHF. In nucleotides, the CDR3 is TGTGCCAGCAGCGTAGGGGGGGTTGGGCCCCAGCATTTT.

This CDR3 is CASSTHGSTEAFF. The CDR3 coding sequence is TGTGCCAGCAGTACGCATGGGAGCACTGAAGCTTTCTTT. This chain links TRBV6-1 with TRBJ1-1; D is unresolved. The CDR3 sequence is 13 residues long. The V gene lost 5 bases and the J gene lost 4 bases, with 11 bases spanning the gap. Per germline, CDR1 MNHNS and CDR2 SASEGT.

This chain uses TRBV5-6 with TRBJ2-7; 12 positions agree with TRBD2. Germline V CDR1 and CDR2: SGHDT, YYEEEE. CDR3 length equals 15 residues. The V and J ends lost 3 bases and 3 bases, in that order; junction bases with no gene match: 4. CDR3 loop: CASSYGLAGRYEQYF. The CDR3 bases are TGTGCCAGCAGCTATGGACTAGCGGGACGCTACGAGCAGTACTTC.

This clonotype has a count of ten or more. The CDR3 region has the DNA TGTGCCAGCAGTAAACCTCAGGAAGAGACCCAGTACTTC. Amino acids: CASSKPQEETQYF. The gene calls are TRBV9 and TRBJ2-5; D unresolved. V was cut by 5 bases and J by 3 bases, with 11 bases left in between. The CDR3 runs to 13 residues. Germline lookup yields CDR1 SGDLS and CDR2 YYNGEE.

The V and J genes are TRBV27 and TRBJ1-1, with 7 bases aligning to TRBD1. The germline gives CDR1 MNHEY, CDR2 SMNVEV (reference sequence). J was trimmed by 1 base and V by 6 bases; bases with no gene match: 14. The CDR3 length is 17 residues. This chain's CDR3 is CASSSYGGQGENTEAFF. For the CDR3, the DNA is TGTGCCAGCAGCTCATATGGGGGTCAGGGGGAGAACACTGAAGCTTTCTTT.

The chain employs TRBV20-1 and TRBJ2-5, with TRBD2 matching over 10 bases. From germline, CDR1 is DFQATT and CDR2 SNEGSKA (reference sequence). The trim removed 5 bases at V and 5 bases at J, leaving 11 bases unmatched. This CDR3 contains 15 residues. The CDR3 protein is CSARGLAASGETQYF. Written as DNA, the CDR3 is TGCAGTGCTCGAGGACTAGCGGCAAGCGGGGAGACCCAGTACTTC.

The V gene is TRBV6-2 or TRBV6-3, the J gene TRBJ2-7; D is possibly TRBD1 or TRBD2 (5 bases each). V was clipped by 4 bases and J by 5 bases, with 18 bases between them. Germline V gene data show CDR1 as MNHEY and CDR2 as SVGEGT. CDR3 length: 15 residues. Written as DNA, the CDR3 is TGTGCCAGCAGTTCGGTCCGGGACCAGGTCGACGAGCAGTACTTC. This translates into CASSSVRDQVDEQYF.

The table lists this clonotype with many counts. This sequence joins TRBV2 and TRBJ1-5; TRBD1 matches 8 bases. This CDR3 spans 15 amino acids. Looked up from germline, CDR1 is SNHLY and CDR2 is FYNNEI. V was clipped by 6 bases and J by 7 bases; unmatched bases: 11. CDR3 DNA sequence: TGTGCCAGCAGCGTTAAACAGGGGGTAAGGCAGCCCCAGCATTTT. This translates into CASSVKQGVRQPQHF.

This clonotype was counted between two and nine times. The chain joins TRBV2 to TRBJ1-1; D may be TRBD1 (6 bases). The CDR3 has 16 amino acids. With 8 bases removed from V and 0 bases from J, the gap between germline ends came to 19 bases. Germline V lookup: CDR1 SNHLY, CDR2 FYNNEI. For the CDR3, the DNA is TGTGCCAGCTCCAATCATCCGGGACACCTGAACACTGAAGCTTTCTTT. As protein: CASSNHPGHLNTEAFF.

This clonotype was detected ten times or more. The chain uses TRBV30 and TRBJ2-7; D is perhaps TRBD1 (5 bases). Trimming removed 4 bases at V and 4 bases at J, with 17 bases between. This CDR3 has 14 residues. Germline V gene sequence: CDR1 GTSNPN, CDR2 SVGIG (reference sequence). As DNA, the CDR3 is TGTGCCTGGAAGCTAGGGCAGGGAATGTACGAGCAGTACTTC. Translated: CAWKLGQGMYEQYF.

V usage is TRBV28 and J usage is TRBJ1-1; TRBD1 might be the D (6 bases). V shed 2 bases and J shed 4 bases, with 17 bases lying between them. CDR1 is MDHEN and CDR2 is SYDVKM in the germline V gene. The CDR3 loop spans 16 amino acids. The CDR3: CASSLGWNRVVTEAFF. CDR3 DNA sequence: TGTGCCAGCAGTTTAGGGTGGAACAGGGTGGTCACTGAAGCTTTCTTT.

This clonotype was detected only once. The chain links TRBV6-2 or TRBV6-3 to TRBJ2-7; D is undetermined. Per the germline V gene, CDR1 is MNHEY and CDR2 is SVGEGT. This CDR3 contains 17 residues. The V gene lost 0 bases and the J gene lost 3 bases, with 18 bases spanning the gap. CDR3 loop: CASSYSLRLTRGYEQYF. CDR3 sequence (DNA): TGTGCCAGCAGTTACTCTCTGAGACTTACAAGAGGCTACGAGCAGTACTTC.

This chain connects TRBV6-2 or TRBV6-3 to TRBJ1-1; TRBD1 agrees at 8 bases. Trimming removed 9 bases from V and 3 bases from J; junction bases left unmatched: 6. Germline V gene lookup returns CDR1 MNHEY and CDR2 SVGEGT. The CDR3 runs 13 residues. For the CDR3, the DNA is TGTGCCAGTAAGGACAGGGAGGACACTGAAGCTTTCTTT. This translates into CASKDREDTEAFF.

The CDR3 sequence: CAIRRQGGIEQYF. The CDR3 DNA reads as TGTGCCATCAGGAGACAGGGAGGGATCGAGCAGTACTTC. The chain has TRBV10-3 and TRBJ2-7; D is tentatively TRBD1 or TRBD2 (7 bases each). The V gene lost 6 bases and the J gene lost 6 bases, with 15 bases spanning the gap. Per the germline V gene, CDR1 is ENHRY and CDR2 is SYGVKD. This CDR3 is built from 13 residues.

This clonotype was counted ten times or more. The chain couples TRBV5-1 to TRBJ2-7; D might be TRBD2 (5 bases). Trimming stripped 4 bases from V and 5 bases from J, with 16 bases between. This CDR3 is built from 14 residues. Germline V lookup: CDR1 SGHRS, CDR2 YFSETQ. The CDR3 sequence: CASSLNSFGDEQYF. The CDR3, as DNA: TGCGCCAGCAGCCTCAATTCGTTCGGGGACGAGCAGTACTTC.

The rearrangement joins TRBV2 to TRBJ2-7, with 11 bases matching TRBD2. CDR1 and CDR2 from the germline V gene are SNHLY and FYNNEI. This CDR3 spans 19 amino acids. J was trimmed by 4 bases and V by 3 bases; bases with no gene match: 17. Written as DNA, the CDR3 is TGTGCCAGCAGTGATCCAGGGGGCGGCACTAGCGGGAGCACTTACGAGCAGTACTTC. This gives the protein CASSDPGGGTSGSTYEQYF.

In its sample, this clonotype was seen many times. The genes are TRBV11-2 and TRBJ1-5; D call uncertain. This CDR3 contains 13 residues. The germline V gene has CDR1 SGHAT and CDR2 FQNNGV. V gave up 1 base and J gave up 5 bases, with 6 bases separating them. This CDR3 is CASSLVWDQPQHF. CDR3 DNA sequence: TGTGCCAGCAGCTTAGTTTGGGATCAGCCCCAGCATTTT.

This clonotype has a count of ten or more. This chain links TRBV24-1 with TRBJ1-5; D unresolved. The CDR3 length is 13 residues. The V end was cut by 9 bases, the J end by 2 bases, with 10 bases between. Per germline, CDR1 KGHDR and CDR2 SFDVKD. The chain's CDR3 is CATPGGCNQPQHF. CDR3 DNA: TGTGCCACCCCCGGTGGTTGCAATCAGCCCCAGCATTTT.

The chain links TRBV19 to TRBJ2-7; 8 bases agree with TRBD1. The V segment lost 3 bases and the J segment 4 bases; nucleotides outside the gene matches: 5. The CDR3 runs to 14 residues. Germline V gene lookup returns CDR1 LNHDA and CDR2 SQIVND (reference sequence). The DNA of the CDR3 is TGTGCCAGTAGTATTTCGGACAGGGAGTACGAGCAGTACTTC. Protein: CASSISDREYEQYF.

This clonotype was counted many times. This chain links TRBV28 with TRBJ2-7; TRBD1 or TRBD2 may be the D gene (6 bases each). The ends were cut back, 3 bases at V and 1 base at J, with 10 bases in the middle. The CDR3 consists of 14 residues. CDR1 and CDR2 from the germline V gene are MDHEN and SYDVKM. CDR3 protein: CASSFRGRSYEQYF. CDR3 DNA sequence: TGTGCCAGCAGTTTTCGGGGGCGATCCTACGAGCAGTACTTC.

Ten or more counts support this clonotype. The V and J genes are TRBV4-1 and TRBJ2-7, with D hard to call. The CDR3 contains 16 residues. The V end was cut by 4 bases, the J end by 2 bases, with 18 bases between. Germline V gives CDR1 MGHRA, CDR2 YSYEKL. The CDR3 loop is CASSPVDPLVPYEQYF. DNA of the CDR3: TGCGCCAGCAGCCCAGTCGACCCCCTAGTTCCCTACGAGCAGTACTTC.

J is TRBJ2-6 and V is TRBV4-3; a possible D gene is TRBD1 (5 bases). The CDR3 extends over 15 amino acids. Germline assignment: CDR1 LGHNA and CDR2 YSLEER. With 0 bases removed from V and 3 bases from J, the gap between germline ends came to 6 bases. CDR3 DNA sequence: TGCGCCAGCAGCCAAGATCAGGGTGGGGCCAACGTCCTGACTTTC. Protein sequence: CASSQDQGGANVLTF.

V usage is TRBV20-1 and J usage is TRBJ2-7, with 8 bases lining up with TRBD2. The CDR3 is 14 residues long. In germline, CDR1 is DFQATT, CDR2 SNEGSKA (reference sequence). V dropped 7 bases and J dropped 0; count of bases not matched to a gene: 8. Written as DNA, the CDR3 is TGCAGTGTCAGGGCCGGGACTAGCTCCTACGAGCAGTACTTC. This gives the protein CSVRAGTSSYEQYF.

The chain links TRBV7-2 to TRBJ2-5; the D gene is possibly TRBD2 (5 bases). Trimming left V 2 bases short and J 3 bases short, with 10 bases between. The CDR3 consists of 14 residues. Germline V CDR1 and CDR2: SGHTA, FQGNSA. Here the CDR3 reads CASSLWASKETQYF. The CDR3 DNA sequence: TGTGCCAGCAGCTTATGGGCTAGCAAAGAGACCCAGTACTTC.

This clonotype was seen repeatedly, ten times or more. V is TRBV5-1 and J is TRBJ2-5, with 9 positions matching TRBD1. The CDR3 length is 15 residues. V shed 5 bases and J 3 bases; nucleotides not matched to a gene: 8. Germline V CDR1 and CDR2: SGHRS, YFSETQ. CDR3 sequence reads: CASSVMGQGKETQYF. DNA of the CDR3: TGCGCCAGCAGTGTGATGGGACAGGGAAAAGAGACCCAGTACTTC.

In this sample, this clonotype turned up many times. The CDR3 sequence: CSQSRGFKETQYF. CDR3 sequence (DNA): TGCAGCCAATCACGGGGTTTCAAAGAGACCCAGTACTTC. This chain uses TRBV20-1 with TRBJ2-5, with D tentatively TRBD2 (5 bases). The CDR3 runs to 13 residues. Germline V gives CDR1 DFQATT, CDR2 SNEGSKA (reference sequence).

This clonotype was seen a few times. The chain links TRBV6-2 or TRBV6-3 to TRBJ2-5, with D possibly matching TRBD2 (5 bases). The CDR3 has 12 residues. Trimming took 6 bases from V and 4 from J, leaving 9 bases between them. CDR1 and CDR2 (germline): MNHEY, SVGEGT. CDR3 DNA sequence: TGTGCCAGCAGCGGACTTGGAGAGACCCAGTACTTC. As protein: CASSGLGETQYF.